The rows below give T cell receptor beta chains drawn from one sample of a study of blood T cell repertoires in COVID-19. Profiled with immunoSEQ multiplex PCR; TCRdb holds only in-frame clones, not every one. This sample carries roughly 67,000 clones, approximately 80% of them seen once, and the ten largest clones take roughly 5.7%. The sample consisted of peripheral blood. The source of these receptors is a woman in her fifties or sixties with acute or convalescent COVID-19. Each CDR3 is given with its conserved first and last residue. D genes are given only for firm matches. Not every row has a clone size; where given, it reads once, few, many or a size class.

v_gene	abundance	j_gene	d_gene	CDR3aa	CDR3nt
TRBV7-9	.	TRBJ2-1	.	CASAHGGISYNEQFF	TGTGCCAGCGCCCATGGGGGGATCTCCTACAATGAGCAGTTCTTC
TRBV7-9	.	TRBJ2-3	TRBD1	CASSPGQTIDGTDTQYF	TGTGCCAGCAGCCCGGGACAGACTATCGATGGCACAGATACGCAGTATTTT
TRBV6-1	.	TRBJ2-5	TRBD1	CASSDNRGRRETQYF	TGTGCCAGCAGTGACAACAGGGGGCGCAGGGAGACCCAGTACTTC
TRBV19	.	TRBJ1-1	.	CASSDRRLNTEAFF	TGTGCCAGTAGTGACAGGCGATTGAACACTGAAGCTTTCTTT
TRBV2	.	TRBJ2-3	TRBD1	CASSVPGQGHGGTDTQYF	TGTGCCAGCAGTGTCCCGGGACAGGGACATGGGGGCACAGATACGCAGTATTTT
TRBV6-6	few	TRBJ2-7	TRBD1	CASRGGDEQYF	TGTGCCAGCAGAGGGGGCGACGAGCAGTACTTC
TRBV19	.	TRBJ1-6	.	CASSQPGYNSPLHF	TGTGCCAGTAGTCAACCGGGCTATAATTCACCCCTCCACTTT
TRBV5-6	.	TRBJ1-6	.	CASSPPRDIFGNSPLHF	TGTGCCAGCAGCCCCCCCCGGGACATTTTCGGAAATTCACCCCTCCACTTT
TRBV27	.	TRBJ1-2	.	CASSSSGGPTPIYGYTF	TGTGCCAGCAGTTCCTCCGGAGGGCCCACGCCTATCTATGGCTACACCTTC
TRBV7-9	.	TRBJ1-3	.	CASSANSGNTIYF	TGTGCCAGCAGCGCCAATAGCGGAAACACCATATATTTT
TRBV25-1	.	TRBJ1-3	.	CASQPPGPRSGNTIYF	TGTGCCAGTCAACCACCGGGTCCACGCTCTGGAAACACCATATATTTT
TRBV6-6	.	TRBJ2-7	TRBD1	CASSDSGGGRYEQYF	TGTGCCAGCAGCGATTCAGGGGGCGGAAGATACGAGCAGTACTTC
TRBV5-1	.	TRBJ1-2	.	CASSLEFPGSYGYTF	TGCGCCAGCAGCTTGGAGTTTCCGGGGAGCTATGGCTACACCTTC
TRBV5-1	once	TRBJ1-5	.	CASSFTSGGNQPQHF	TGCGCCAGCAGCTTTACCTCAGGGGGCAATCAGCCCCAGCATTTT
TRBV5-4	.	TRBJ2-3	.	CASSLGGVTFVTDTQYF	TGTGCCAGCAGCTTGGGAGGCGTGACGTTCGTCACAGATACGCAGTATTTT
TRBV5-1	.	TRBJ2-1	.	CASSLGREVFF	TGCGCCAGCAGCTTGGGAAGGGAGGTGTTCTTC